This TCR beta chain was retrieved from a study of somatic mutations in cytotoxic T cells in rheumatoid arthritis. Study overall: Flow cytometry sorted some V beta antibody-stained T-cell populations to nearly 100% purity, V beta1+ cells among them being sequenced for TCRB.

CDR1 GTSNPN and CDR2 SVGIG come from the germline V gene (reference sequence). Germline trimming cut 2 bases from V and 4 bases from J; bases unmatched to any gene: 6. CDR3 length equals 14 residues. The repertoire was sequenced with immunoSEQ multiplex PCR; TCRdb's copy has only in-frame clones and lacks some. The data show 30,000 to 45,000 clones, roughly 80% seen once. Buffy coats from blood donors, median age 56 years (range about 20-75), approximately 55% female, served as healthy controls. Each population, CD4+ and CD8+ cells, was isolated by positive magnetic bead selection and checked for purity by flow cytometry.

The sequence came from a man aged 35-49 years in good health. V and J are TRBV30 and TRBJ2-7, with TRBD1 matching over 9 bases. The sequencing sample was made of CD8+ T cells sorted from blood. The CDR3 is CAWSTGTGTYEQYF. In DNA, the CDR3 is TGTGCCTGGAGTACCGGGACAGGGACTTACGAGCAGTACTTC.